The source of this T cell receptor beta chain is a study of CD8 T cells in Susac syndrome (dated by TCRdb to the late 2010s). For the wider study: Among the Susac syndrome patients who were sequenced, clinically active disease was present in six and clinical remission was observed in under ten. At blood withdrawal, Susac syndrome patients were therapy-naive, treated with corticosteroids (with IVIg additionally given to some), or treated with IVIg alone. Whether CD8+ T cell activation and differentiation in Susac syndrome was antigen driven was tested using repertoire sequencing. Paper-wide results and their limitations: The number of individuals in the TCR sequencing and HLA analysis was acknowledged as relatively small. In patients with Susac syndrome, the CD4+ T cell repertoire showed no detectable clonal expansion.

On this clonotype: Its antigen has not been determined. One end of the junction is discordant with germline, which a read error may explain.

Including cysteine and phenylalanine, the CDR3 has 16 amino acids. The CDR3 DNA has 48 bases and is translated from base 1. CDR1 and CDR2 are read off the germline V gene (reference sequence) as SEHNR and FQNEAQ. RNA was extracted using the RNeasy kit, and about 0.5 to 1 ug of the RNA was reverse transcribed with random hexamers. TCR beta CDR3 regions were amplified with the immunoSEQ multiplex PCR assay covering 54 Vbeta and 13 Jbeta segments. PCR amplification bias was corrected by using a synthetic template baseline for primer optimization and computational correction. In the paper's pipeline: Reads were annotated to V, D and J genes per IMGT and analyzed with immunoSEQ Analyzer, keeping only productive sequences. To calculate clonality, Shannon entropy was normalized by log2 of the number of productive unique sequences and then subtracted from one. Public and private clones were assessed among the 100 most prevalent clones of each patient and control. Susac-specific clones were defined as absent from healthy and MS cohorts, about 1,000 published viral clones and other ImmuneACCESS disease sequences. Starting from the raw public reads, TCRdb applied fastp trimming at Q25, assembled clones with MiXCR and retained in-frame beta chains. When rows share a CDR3 protein, they turn into one entry using the most common DNA and genes. What appears here as the V and J calls and clone size reflects TCRdb's work, not the paper's. For this sample there are more than 150,000 distinct CDR3 sequences; roughly 95% appear just once. 0.15% to 0.2% of the sample belongs to the ten largest clones.

Peripheral blood CD8+ and CD4+ T cells from healthy donors, Susac syndrome patients and multiple sclerosis patients were profiled using high-throughput TCR beta sequencing. The Susac syndrome patients fulfilled recently defined diagnostic criteria for either definite or probable disease. Bulk CD8+ and CD4+ T cells were purified magnetically by negative isolation, whereas CD8+ TEMRA cells were enriched by FACS. Blood was drawn into EDTA tubes, processed within 24 hours, and PBMCs were isolated by density gradient centrifugation. PBMCs intended for TCR sequencing were frozen in liquid nitrogen and were later thawed in a 37 degrees C water bath. A purity of at least 90% was achieved for sorted or isolated CD4+, CD8+ and CD8+ TEMRA cells.

The sample comprised CD4+ T cells from PBMCs. The sequence links TRBV7-9 to TRBJ1-6, with TRBD1 tentatively as D gene (6 bases match). The sequence came from a human donor with Susac syndrome. The sequenced DNA: TGTGTCAGCAGCTTATCAGTGGGGGGCCGGGGATCACCCCTCCACTTT. This is translated as CVSSLSVGGRGSPLHF.